Here is one T cell receptor beta chain with its context. TCRdb keeps only in-frame clones here, not all; method: immunoSEQ multiplex PCR. The repertoire holds nearly 110,000 clones, with about nine tenths as singletons. These data are taken from a study of T cell responses to AZD1222 COVID-19 vaccine. Per germline, CDR1 LGHDT and CDR2 YNNKEL (reference sequence). This CDR3 is built from 14 residues. Losses at the gene ends were 1 base for V and 6 bases for J; bases not matched to a gene: 1. The V gene is TRBV3-1 (or the pseudogene TRBV3-2), the J gene TRBJ1-2; TRBD1 matches at 11 bases. This receptor was obtained from an adult in good health. This specimen was peripheral blood, taken on day 0 of AZD1222 vaccination. The CDR3, as DNA: TGTGCCAGCAGCCAAGGGGACAGGGGGAATGGCTACACCTTC. Its protein product is CASSQGDRGNGYTF.